The 12 T cell receptor beta chains below come from one sample, sequenced in a study of blood T cells in healthy people across ages. A second PCR, run for 7 to 11 cycles, used a sample-barcoded 5' primer plus a J-beta primer mix. MiXCR, run by TCRdb on the 5' RACE reads, gives a single entry per CDR3 protein. The table has 1,500,000 or so distinct CDR3 sequences, around 55% seen once; the top ten hold approximately 7%. Sequencing input: blood. All receptors come from a man younger than 35 in good health.

This sequence joins TRBV12-3 or TRBV12-4 and TRBJ2-7; 7 nucleotides align to TRBD2. The CDR3 length is 13 residues. With 6 bases clipped from V and 5 bases from J, the junction kept 7 bases outside the gene matches. In nucleotides, the CDR3 is TGTGCCAGCAGCCTCCTAGCGGTCAACGAGCAGTACTTC. As protein: CASSLLAVNEQYF.

The chain couples TRBV6-5 to TRBJ2-1, with 10 bases aligning to TRBD1. Germline lookup yields CDR1 MNHEY and CDR2 SVGAGI. This CDR3 is 15 amino acids long. Trimming cost V 6 bases and J 8 bases; bases outside gene matches: 10. CDR3 sequence: CASRTTGGDWHEQFF. CDR3 nucleotides: TGTGCCAGCAGGACGACAGGGGGCGATTGGCATGAGCAGTTCTTC.

This clonotype was seen a handful of times. J is TRBJ1-5 and V is TRBV28, with no clear D. The V end was cut by 5 bases, the J end by 11 bases, with 16 bases between. The CDR3 consists of 13 residues. Germline V gene data show CDR1 as MDHEN and CDR2 as SYDVKM. The chain's CDR3 is CASSPPEGRAQHF. The CDR3, as DNA: TGTGCCAGCAGTCCCCCTGAGGGTCGGGCCCAGCATTTT.

As DNA, the CDR3 is TGCGCCAGCAGCCTCGAAGGAGGGGATGATACGCAGTATTTT. It yields the protein CASSLEGGDDTQYF. The chain recombines TRBV4-1 with TRBJ2-3; possibly TRBD2 for D (6 bases). The length of the CDR3 is 14 residues. Germline lookup yields CDR1 MGHRA and CDR2 YSYEKL. Trimming removed 4 bases at V and 6 bases at J, with 14 bases between.

As concerns this clonotype: Germline is not matched at one junction end, which may reflect a read error. V is TRBV7-9 and J is TRBJ1-1; possible D gene TRBD1, 5 bases. The CDR3 extends over 15 amino acids. Looked up from germline, CDR1 is SEHNR and CDR2 is FQNEAQ (reference sequence). This chain's CDR3 is CASSLTGGADTETFF. The CDR3 nucleotides read TGTGCCAGCAGCCTCACGGGAGGGGCTGACACTGAAACTTTCTTT.

This chain connects TRBV4-1 to TRBJ2-3; D call uncertain. The CDR3 sequence is 14 residues long. Germline CDR1 reads MGHRA; CDR2 reads YSYEKL. The germline V and J ends were trimmed by 4 bases and 6 bases, with 14 bases remaining between them. CDR3 bases: TGCGCCAGCAGCCCCCCCCTAGGTTCTGATACGCAGTATTTT. Translation: CASSPPLGSDTQYF.

The chain carries TRBV3-1 and TRBJ2-4; possibly TRBD2 for D (6 bases). Matching the DNA end better, TRBJ2-7 makes the J call doubtful. This CDR3 has 16 amino acids. Germline CDR1 LGHDT, CDR2 YNNKEL (reference sequence). The CDR3 sequence: CASSQDRTNAIYEQYF. As DNA, the CDR3 is TGTGCCAGCAGCCAAGATCGGACTAACGCGATCTACGAGCAGTACTTC.

This clonotype was counted a few times. J is TRBJ2-7 and V is TRBV29-1; no clear D. V was shortened by 3 bases and J by 2 bases, with 5 bases between the two germline ends. Germline V gene sequence: CDR1 SQVTM, CDR2 ANQGSEA. The length of the CDR3 is 11 residues. CDR3 DNA: TGCAGCGTTGACCAAGCCTACGAGCAGTACTTC. Encoded protein: CSVDQAYEQYF.

The chain joins TRBV4-1 to TRBJ1-5, with TRBD1 identical over 9 bases. Germline trimming cut 1 base from V and 2 bases from J; bases unmatched to any gene: 9. Germline CDR1 MGHRA, CDR2 YSYEKL. The CDR3 loop spans 18 amino acids. The chain's CDR3 is CASSQGSPGQGGNQPQHF. The CDR3, as DNA: TGCGCCAGCAGCCAAGGGTCTCCGGGACAGGGCGGCAATCAGCCCCAGCATTTT.

The V and J genes are TRBV6-2 or TRBV6-3 and TRBJ1-5; D not resolved. The CDR3 loop spans 15 amino acids. V was shortened by 2 bases and J by 5 bases, with 13 bases between the two germline ends. Germline V CDR1 and CDR2: MNHEY, SVGEGT. The DNA of the CDR3 is TGTGCCAGCAGTTACATCGGGCCAGGCCATCAGCCCCAGCATTTT. Protein product: CASSYIGPGHQPQHF.

A single count supports this clonotype. The chain links TRBV11-2 to TRBJ2-7; TRBD2 agrees at 9 bases. CDR3 size: 18 residues. V lost 5 bases, J lost 4 bases, and 18 bases stayed unmatched. Germline V gives CDR1 SGHAT, CDR2 FQNNGV. CDR3 residues: CASSNTREGLAKRYEQYF. In DNA form, the CDR3 reads TGTGCCAGCAGCAACACCCGGGAGGGACTAGCAAAGAGATACGAGCAGTACTTC. Complete variable domain (other parts from reference TRBV11-2 and TRBJ2-7): EAGVAQSPRYKIIEKRQSVAFWCNPISGHATLYWYQQILGQGPKLLIQFQNNGVVDDSQLPKDRFSAERLKGVDSTLKIQPAKLEDSAVYLCASSNTREGLAKRYEQYFGPGTRLTVT.

V usage is TRBV29-1 and J usage is TRBJ2-3; D may be TRBD1 or TRBD2 (6 bases each). The CDR3 loop spans 15 amino acids. Germline CDR1 reads SQVTM; CDR2 reads ANQGSEA. Trimming took off 2 bases at V and 6 bases at J, with 18 bases between the two ends. The CDR3 coding sequence is TGCAGCGTTGAAACAGGTTCAGGGGAGGAGGATACGCAGTATTTT. Translation gives CSVETGSGEEDTQYF.